These T cell receptor beta chains were read from a single sample in a study of cytomegalovirus exposure and HLA in healthy donors. Assay used: immunoSEQ multiplex PCR; TCRdb lists only in-frame clones, some missing. The data hold some 180,000 clones, with approximately 80% observed a single time. The specimen was PBMCs. The receptors were sampled from a woman younger than 35 in good health and CMV-seronegative. Each CDR3 is given without its conserved first and last residue. Clone size is not always given. Where it is, it says once, few, many or a class for expanded clones.

cdr3_aa | cdr3_length | clone_size | v_call
ASSIGSNRASQPQH | 14 | . | TRBV19
ASSWTTLETGEQY | 13 | . | TRBV5-1
ASSESGTEFLQF | 12 | . | TRBV10-1
ASSQDPGQLDYT | 12 | few | TRBV4-3
ASSYGTSGVSYEQY | 14 | . | TRBV6-5
ASSIRGGASYEQY | 13 | . | TRBV13
ASSLAQNGRGYEQY | 14 | . | TRBV7-8
ASSSDLFLREGHYEQY | 16 | . | TRBV5-4
ASSLVRGGFEQY | 12 | once | TRBV28
ASSPQTSGSSDTQY | 14 | . | TRBV7-6
ASSVLSTGEGPVNEQF | 16 | . | TRBV9
ASSQDLGQGNTGELF | 15 | . | TRBV4-3
ASSLDRVTAF | 10 | . | TRBV5-4
ASKGALGNQPQH | 12 | . | TRBV28
ASSRQGTVETQY | 12 | once | TRBV6-5
ASSLVGGLGYGYT | 13 | . | TRBV28
ASSYSRGEIADEQF | 14 | few | TRBV6-5
ASSLEAGIYNEQF | 13 | . | TRBV5-1
ASSQGPTGGTEAF | 13 | . | TRBV4-1
SVEEGAESYYGYT | 13 | . | TRBV29-1
AWSVLGGLGGYT | 12 | once | TRBV30
ASSQSSPGQGAYSQPQH | 17 | few | TRBV2
ASSLSRPLPEAF | 12 | . | TRBV28
ASSDPGQGAWTEAF | 14 | . | TRBV2
ASSEQEFDTQY | 11 | . | TRBV5-8
ASSSPGQGSYEQY | 13 | once | TRBV28
ASSTRGQGSWWETQY | 15 | . | TRBV14
ASSVEGGQTSGGYT | 14 | . | TRBV9
ASSRAIEEEAF | 11 | once | TRBV18
ASSERGLETQY | 11 | . | TRBV10-2
SVDRTASFSYNEQF | 14 | . | TRBV29-1
ASSIRTRNYGYT | 12 | . | TRBV28
SVDPGGARGYT | 11 | . | TRBV29-1
ASSPRGLASSYEQY | 14 | . | TRBV4-2
ASIIGGSYNEQF | 12 | once | TRBV28
ASSDRGDRTDTQY | 13 | . | TRBV9